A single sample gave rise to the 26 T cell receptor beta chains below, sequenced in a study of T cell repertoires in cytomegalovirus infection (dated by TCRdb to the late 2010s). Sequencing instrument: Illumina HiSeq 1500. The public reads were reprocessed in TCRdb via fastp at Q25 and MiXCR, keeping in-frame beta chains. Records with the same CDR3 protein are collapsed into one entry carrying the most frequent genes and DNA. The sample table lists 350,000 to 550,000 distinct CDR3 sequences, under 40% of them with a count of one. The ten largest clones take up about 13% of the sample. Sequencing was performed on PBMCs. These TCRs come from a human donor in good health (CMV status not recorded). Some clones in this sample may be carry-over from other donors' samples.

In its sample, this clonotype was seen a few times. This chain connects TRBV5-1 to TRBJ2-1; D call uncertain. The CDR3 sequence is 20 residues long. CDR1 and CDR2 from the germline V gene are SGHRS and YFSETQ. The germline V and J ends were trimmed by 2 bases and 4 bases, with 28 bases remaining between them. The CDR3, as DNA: TGCGCCAGCAGCTTCACATCATGGGGTCAGACTTTACTACAATACAATGAGCAGTTCTTC. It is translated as CASSFTSWGQTLLQYNEQFF.

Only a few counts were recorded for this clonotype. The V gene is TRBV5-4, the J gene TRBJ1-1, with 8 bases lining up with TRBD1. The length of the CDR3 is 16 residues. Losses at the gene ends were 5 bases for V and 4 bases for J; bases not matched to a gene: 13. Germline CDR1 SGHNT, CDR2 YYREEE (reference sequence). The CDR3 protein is CASRARAGGGSTEAFF. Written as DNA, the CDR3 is TGTGCCAGCAGGGCCCGGGCAGGGGGCGGGAGCACTGAAGCTTTCTTT.

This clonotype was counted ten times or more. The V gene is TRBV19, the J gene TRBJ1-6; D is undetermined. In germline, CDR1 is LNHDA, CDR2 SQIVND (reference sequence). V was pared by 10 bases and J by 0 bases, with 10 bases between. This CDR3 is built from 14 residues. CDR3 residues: CATLGSSYNSPLHF. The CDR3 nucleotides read TGTGCCACCCTCGGAAGCTCCTATAATTCACCCCTCCACTTT.

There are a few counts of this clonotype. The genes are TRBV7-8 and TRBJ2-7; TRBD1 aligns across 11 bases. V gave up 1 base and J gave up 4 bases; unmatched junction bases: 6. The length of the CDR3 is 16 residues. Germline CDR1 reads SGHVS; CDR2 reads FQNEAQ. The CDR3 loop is CASSLGVDRGRYEQYF. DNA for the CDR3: TGTGCCAGCAGCTTAGGGGTGGACAGGGGGCGATACGAGCAGTACTTC. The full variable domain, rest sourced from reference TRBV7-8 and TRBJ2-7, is GAGVSQSPRYKVAKRGQDVALRCDPISGHVSLFWYQQALGQGPEFLTYFQNEAQLDKSGLPSDRFFAERPEGSVSTLKIQRTQQEDSAVYLCASSLGVDRGRYEQYFGPGTRLTVT.

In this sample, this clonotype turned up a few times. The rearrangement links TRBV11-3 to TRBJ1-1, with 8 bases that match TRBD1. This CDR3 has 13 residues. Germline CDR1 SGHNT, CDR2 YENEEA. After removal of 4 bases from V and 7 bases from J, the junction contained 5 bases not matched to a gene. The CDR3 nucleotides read TGTGCCAGCAGCTGGGGACAGGCGAGTGAAGCTTTCTTT. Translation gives CASSWGQASEAFF.

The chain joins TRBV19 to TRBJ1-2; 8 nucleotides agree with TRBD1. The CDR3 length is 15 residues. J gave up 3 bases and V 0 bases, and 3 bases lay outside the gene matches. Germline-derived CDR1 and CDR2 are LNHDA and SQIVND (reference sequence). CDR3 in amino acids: CASSIDDRGDYGYTF. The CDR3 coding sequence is TGTGCCAGTAGTATAGACGACAGGGGAGACTATGGCTACACCTTC.

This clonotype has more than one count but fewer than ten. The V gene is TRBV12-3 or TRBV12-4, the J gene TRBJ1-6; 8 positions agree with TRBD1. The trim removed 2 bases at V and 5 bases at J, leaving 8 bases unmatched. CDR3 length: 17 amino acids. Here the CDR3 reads CASSLLWQGAHNSPLHF. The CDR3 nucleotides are TGTGCCAGCAGTTTACTCTGGCAGGGGGCCCATAATTCACCCCTCCACTTT.

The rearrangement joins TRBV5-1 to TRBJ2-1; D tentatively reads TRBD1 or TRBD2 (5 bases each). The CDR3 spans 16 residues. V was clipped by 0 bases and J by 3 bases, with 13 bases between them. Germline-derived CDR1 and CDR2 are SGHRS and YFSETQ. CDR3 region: CASSLVRGLVYNEQFF. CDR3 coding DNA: TGCGCCAGCAGCTTGGTTCGGGGCCTGGTCTACAATGAGCAGTTCTTC.

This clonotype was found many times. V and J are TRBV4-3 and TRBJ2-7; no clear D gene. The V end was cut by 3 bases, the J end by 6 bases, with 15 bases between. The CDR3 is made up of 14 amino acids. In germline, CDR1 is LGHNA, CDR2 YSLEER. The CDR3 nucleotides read TGCGCCAGCAGCCAGGACCGGGCCCGGGCCGAGCAGTACTTC. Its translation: CASSQDRARAEQYF.

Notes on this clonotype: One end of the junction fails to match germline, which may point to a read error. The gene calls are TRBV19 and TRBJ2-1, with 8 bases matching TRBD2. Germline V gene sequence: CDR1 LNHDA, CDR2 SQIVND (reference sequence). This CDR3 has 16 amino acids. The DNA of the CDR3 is TGTGCCAGTAGTATATTGGGTAGCGGGGCCTACATTGAGCAGTTCTTC. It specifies CASSILGSGAYIEQFF.

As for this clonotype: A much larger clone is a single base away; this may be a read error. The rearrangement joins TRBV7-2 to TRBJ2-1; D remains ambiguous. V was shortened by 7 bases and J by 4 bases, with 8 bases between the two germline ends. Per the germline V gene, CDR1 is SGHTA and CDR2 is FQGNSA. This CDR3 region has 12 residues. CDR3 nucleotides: TGTGCCAGCACCCCCCCGTACAATGAGCAGTTCTTC. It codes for CASTPPYNEQFF. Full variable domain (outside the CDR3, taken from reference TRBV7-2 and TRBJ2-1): GAGVSQSPSNKVTEKGKDVELRCDPISGHTALYWYRQSLGQGLEFLIYFQGNSAPDKSGLPSDRFSAERTGGSVSTLTIQRTQQEDSAVYLCASTPPYNEQFFGPGTRLTVL.

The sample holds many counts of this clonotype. CDR3 sequence reads: CASSLGRGRTGGTDTQYF. CDR3 DNA: TGTGCCAGCAGCTTAGGGCGAGGGAGGACGGGGGGGACAGATACGCAGTATTTT. V gene TRBV7-2 combines with J gene TRBJ2-3; 8 bases are a match to TRBD2. Germline CDR1 SGHTA, CDR2 FQGNSA. The CDR3 totals 18 residues. The J segment lost 3 bases and the V segment lost 1 base, leaving 12 bases of the junction unmatched.

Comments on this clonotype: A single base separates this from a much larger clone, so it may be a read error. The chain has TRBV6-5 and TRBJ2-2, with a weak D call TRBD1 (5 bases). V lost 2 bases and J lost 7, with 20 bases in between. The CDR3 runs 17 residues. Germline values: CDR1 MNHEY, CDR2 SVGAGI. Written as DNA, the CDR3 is TGTGCCAGCAGTTACGAAAGCCGTTTCAGGGATGACGGGGAGCTGTTTTTT. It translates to CASSYESRFRDDGELFF.

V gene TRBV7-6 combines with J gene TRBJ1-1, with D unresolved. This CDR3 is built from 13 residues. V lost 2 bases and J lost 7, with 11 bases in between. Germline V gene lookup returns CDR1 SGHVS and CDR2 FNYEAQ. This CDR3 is CASSLNPEGEAFF. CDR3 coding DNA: TGTGCCAGCAGCTTAAATCCAGAGGGTGAAGCTTTCTTT.

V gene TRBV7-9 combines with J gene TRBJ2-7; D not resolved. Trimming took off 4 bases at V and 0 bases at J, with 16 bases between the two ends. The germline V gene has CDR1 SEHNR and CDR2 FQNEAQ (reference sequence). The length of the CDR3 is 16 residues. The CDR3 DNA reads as TGTGCCAGCAGCTCAGCCCGTGGCCCAACCTCCTACGAGCAGTACTTC. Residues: CASSSARGPTSYEQYF.

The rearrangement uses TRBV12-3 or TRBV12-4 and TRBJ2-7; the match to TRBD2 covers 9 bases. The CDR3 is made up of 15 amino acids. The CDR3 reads CGSSLAGDASGEQYF. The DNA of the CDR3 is TGTGGCAGTAGTTTAGCGGGGGACGCATCTGGCGAGCAGTACTTC.

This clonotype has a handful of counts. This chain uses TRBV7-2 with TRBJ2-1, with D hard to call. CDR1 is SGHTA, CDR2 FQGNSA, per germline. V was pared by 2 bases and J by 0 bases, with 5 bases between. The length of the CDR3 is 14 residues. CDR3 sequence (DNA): TGTGCCAGCAGCTTAATTAGCTCCTACAATGAGCAGTTCTTC. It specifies CASSLISSYNEQFF.

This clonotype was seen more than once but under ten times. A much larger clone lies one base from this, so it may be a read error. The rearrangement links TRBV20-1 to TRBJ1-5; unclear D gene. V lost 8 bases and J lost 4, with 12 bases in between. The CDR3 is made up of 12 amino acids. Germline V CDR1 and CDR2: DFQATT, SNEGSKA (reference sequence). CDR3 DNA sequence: TGCAGTTCCCGAGGCGGGAATCAGCCCCAGCATTTT. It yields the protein CSSRGGNQPQHF.

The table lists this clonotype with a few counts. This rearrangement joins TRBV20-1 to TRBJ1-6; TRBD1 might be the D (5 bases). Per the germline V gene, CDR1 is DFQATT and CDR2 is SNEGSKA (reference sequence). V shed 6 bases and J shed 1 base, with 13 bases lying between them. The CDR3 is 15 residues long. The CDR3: CSAQTGASYNSPLHF. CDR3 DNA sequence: TGCAGTGCCCAAACCGGGGCTTCCTATAATTCACCCCTCCACTTT.

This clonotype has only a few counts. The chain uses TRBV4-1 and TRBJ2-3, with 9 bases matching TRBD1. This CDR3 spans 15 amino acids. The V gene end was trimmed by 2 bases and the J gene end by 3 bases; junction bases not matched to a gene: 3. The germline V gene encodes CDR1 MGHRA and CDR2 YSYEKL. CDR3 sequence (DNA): TGCGCCAGCAGCCAAAGGACAGGGGTTACAGATACGCAGTATTTT. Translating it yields CASSQRTGVTDTQYF.

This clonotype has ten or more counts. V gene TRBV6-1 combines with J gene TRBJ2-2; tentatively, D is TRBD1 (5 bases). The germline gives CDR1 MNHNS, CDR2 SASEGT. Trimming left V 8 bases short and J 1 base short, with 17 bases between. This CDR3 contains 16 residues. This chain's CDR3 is CASFRFGQGNTGELFF. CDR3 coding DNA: TGTGCCAGCTTCAGGTTCGGGCAGGGGAACACCGGGGAGCTGTTTTTT.

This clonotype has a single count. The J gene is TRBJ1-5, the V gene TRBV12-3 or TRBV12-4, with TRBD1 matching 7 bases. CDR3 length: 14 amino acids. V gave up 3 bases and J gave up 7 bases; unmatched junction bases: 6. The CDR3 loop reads CASSFQGGRQPQHF. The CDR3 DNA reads TGTGCCAGCAGTTTCCAGGGGGGAAGGCAGCCCCAGCATTTT.

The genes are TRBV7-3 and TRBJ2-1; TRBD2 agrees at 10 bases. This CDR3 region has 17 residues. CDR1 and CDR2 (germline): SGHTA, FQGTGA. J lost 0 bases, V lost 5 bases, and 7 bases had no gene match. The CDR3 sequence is CASSRGSGGASYNEQFF. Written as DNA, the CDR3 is TGTGCCAGCAGCCGGGGAAGCGGGGGGGCCTCCTACAATGAGCAGTTCTTC.

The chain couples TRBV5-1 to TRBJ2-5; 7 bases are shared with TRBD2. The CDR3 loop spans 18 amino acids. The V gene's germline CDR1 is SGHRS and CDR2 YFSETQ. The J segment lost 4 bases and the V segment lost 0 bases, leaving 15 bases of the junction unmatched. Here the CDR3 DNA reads TGCGCCAGCAGCTTGGCGGGCCTTGGGGGGGACGGTGGAGAGACCCAGTACTTC. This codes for CASSLAGLGGDGGETQYF.

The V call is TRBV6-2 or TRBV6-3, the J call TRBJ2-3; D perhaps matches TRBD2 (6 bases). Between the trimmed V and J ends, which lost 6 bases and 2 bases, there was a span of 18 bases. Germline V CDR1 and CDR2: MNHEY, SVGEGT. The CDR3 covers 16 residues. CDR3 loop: CASSSGLRGPTDTQYF. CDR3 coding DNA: TGTGCCAGCAGCTCCGGACTGCGGGGACCCACAGATACGCAGTATTTT.

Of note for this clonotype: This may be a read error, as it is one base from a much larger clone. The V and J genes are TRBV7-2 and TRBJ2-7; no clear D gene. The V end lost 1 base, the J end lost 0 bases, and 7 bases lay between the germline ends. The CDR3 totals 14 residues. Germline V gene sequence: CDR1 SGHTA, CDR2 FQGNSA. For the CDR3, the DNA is TGTGCCAGCAGCTTAGAGGAGAGCTCCTACGAGCAGTACTTC. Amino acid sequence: CASSLEESSYEQYF.